This TCR beta chain was identified during a study of regulatory T cells in long-lasting Graves disease. Germline values: CDR1 SNHLY, CDR2 FYNNEI. The CDR3 runs 13 residues. V lost 4 bases and J 10 bases, leaving 14 bases between the germline ends. Study-wide results and caveats: New patients shared fewer public clonotypes (around 880) than persistent patients did (around 3,000).

Concerning this clonotype: As yet, its antigen is unknown. Given a much more abundant clone one base away, this may be a read error.

Time point meaning: newly diagnosed GD, antithyroid drugs for less than 3 months. After RNA was extracted from PBMCs, the TCR library was made from it. Arm-PCR with iRepertoire HTBI primers amplified the CDR3 regions for these TCR beta libraries. Using its own MiXCR run on the multiplex PCR reads, TCRdb lists one record per CDR3 protein. The table shows 450,000 to 600,000 distinct CDR3 sequences, with approximately 15% occurring only once. These data are also associated with another study on T cells in Graves' hyperthyroidism and ophthalmopathy. This second study says: Diagnosis rested on symptoms, serum thyroxine and TRAb, thyroid ultrasound, and orbital computed tomography. Among clonotypes expanded in thyroid above 0.001, most were also found in blood.

This clonotype was sampled from a man aged 30 to 39 with Graves disease. The J gene is TRBJ2-1, the V gene TRBV2; D is possibly TRBD1 or TRBD2 (5 bases each). The sample here was peripheral blood mononuclear cells (PBMCs), taken at new diagnosis, from a patient treated with antithyroid drugs. CDR3 nucleotide sequence: TGTGCCAGCAGTGTGGGGGTTCGCGTCGAGCAGTTCTTC. This encodes CASSVGVRVEQFF.